This T cell receptor (beta chain) was obtained from a study of tumor-infiltrating lymphocytes in primary liver carcinoma (dated by TCRdb to between 2016 and 2019). Some background on the complete study: A handful of patients with histopathologically diagnosed primary liver carcinoma underwent surgical resection in China between November 2015 and March 2016. Hepatocellular carcinoma (four) or combined HCC and intrahepatic cholangiocarcinoma (one) was present in the five patients, who were three men and two women aged 30 to 69 years. The five patients had tumors staged T1-T3 N0M0, with maximum diameters ranging from about 4.2 to 10 cm. Each sample produced roughly 3.65 to 7.5 million productive TCRbeta reads, and read depth showed no significant difference between tissue types. The study combined TCRbeta repertoire sequencing, expression microarrays and whole-exome sequencing across five regions of each liver tumor, with adjacent normal tissue and blood. A total of about 35 specimens from 5 patients underwent TCRbeta repertoire sequencing, comprising 25 or so tumor regions, 5 adjacent noncancerous liver tissues and 5 peripheral blood samples. Reproducibility between technical replicate repertoires was high, with correlation coefficients above 0.98 and mean shared-clone rates approximately 0.91.

Starting from about 500 ng total RNA, TCRbeta-specific cDNA was produced by reverse transcription with a constant-region primer and ProtoScript II reverse transcriptase. TCRbeta libraries were built with three nested multiplex PCR rounds, a slightly modified ARM-PCR procedure. Each of the first two PCR rounds ran for approximately 9 cycles using multiplex TRBV1-TRBV30 forward primers together with a Cbeta reverse primer. A final 25-cycle PCR with Deep VentR polymerase added sample barcodes and Illumina adapters. Before sequencing, amplicons of 200-500 bp were purified from gel using a QIAquick gel extraction kit. An Illumina HiSeq 2500 was used to sequence the TCRbeta amplicons, generating 250-bp paired-end reads. The original methods were these. Trimmomatic v0.33 was used to quality-trim the reads, and FLASH v1.2.11 was used to merge paired reads so that full CDR3 sequences could be recovered. MiGEC v1.2.1b assigned V, D and J germline segments to the rearranged TCRbeta sequences. Clonotype statistics and Shannon-Wiener diversity indices were computed with VDJtools v1.0.0. To cut down on sampling bias, every analysis after diversity analysis relied on just the 250 most abundant clonotypes from each sample. The raw public reads went through TCRdb reprocessing: fastp at Q25, MiXCR clone calling, in-frame beta chains kept. Rows merge per CDR3 protein into single entries with the most common DNA and genes. The V and J calls and clone size are TCRdb's, not the authors'. The sample includes more than 150,000 distinct CDR3 sequences, with roughly 60% observed a single time. Clones ranked in the top ten supply 72% of the sample.

RNA from unsorted whole blood was extracted with TRIzol reagent, and germline DNA was obtained with the DNeasy Blood & Tissue kit. Chronic HBV infection was present in the patients, and the patients were treatment-naive at sampling. Before surgery, around 4.2 milliliters of peripheral blood were collected into K2EDTA tubes. CDR1 and CDR2 were assigned from the germline V gene (reference sequence) as GTSNPN and SVGIG. The CDR3, cysteine through phenylalanine, is 14 amino acids long. The kept DNA is CDR3 alone, 42 bases in frame from the first base. V is pared back by 0 bases and J by 8 bases, with 13 bases lying between the germline termini. The paper's findings and limits, for the study overall: Because sequencing covered only the TCR beta chain and unpaired alpha chains were not captured, true repertoire diversity is likely underestimated. The top 250 clones accounted for a significantly greater share of the repertoire in tumors than in blood (p = 0.039). The study included only four to six patients, and the authors note findings should be validated in a larger study. Since the samples were bulk and unsorted, there was no way to compare CD4+ and CD8+ T cell repertoires. Repertoire overlap was higher between tumor regions (mean approximately 36%) than tumor-adjacent (approximately 17%) or tumor-blood (approximately 15%) pairs, consistent with antigen-driven expansion.

In its sample, this clonotype was seen many times. What antigen it recognizes has not been identified. One base away there is no much larger clone; base qualities are not given. The origin of this receptor is a man aged 35 to 55 with primary liver carcinoma and hepatitis B virus infection. Sequenced sample: peripheral blood. The chain is encoded by TRBV30 joined to TRBJ1-4; no D gene call is confident. The CDR3 protein is CAWSVPGEREKLFF. The nucleotide sequence is TGTGCCTGGAGTGTACCTGGGGAGAGGGAAAAACTGTTTTTT.